This passage covers 11 T cell receptor beta chains from one sample sequenced in a study of shared clonotypes between healthy human individuals. The assay was immunoSEQ multiplex PCR, and TCRdb's table has in-frame clones only and misses some. The table records about 2.4 million clones, over 85% of them present only once. The sequencing sample was made of naive CD4+ T cells from PBMCs. Subset: CD45RA+ positively selected. The receptors shown here come from a man younger than 35 in good health. Some clones in this sample may be carry-over from other donors' samples.

This chain uses TRBV15 with TRBJ2-5; D gene uncertain. The V end was cut by 0 bases, the J end by 5 bases, with 16 bases between. The CDR3 spans 16 residues. Germline V gene sequence: CDR1 LNHNV, CDR2 YYDKDF (reference sequence). DNA of the CDR3: TGTGCCACCAGCAGAGATTTTGGCCGCCTGGGGGAGACCCAGTACTTC. Amino acids: CATSRDFGRLGETQYF.

The chain uses TRBV2 and TRBJ2-5; a weak D match, TRBD2 (5 bases). Germline CDR1 and CDR2: SNHLY and FYNNEI. V was clipped by 2 bases and J by 0 bases, with 7 bases between them. CDR3 length: 14 amino acids. The CDR3 loop reads CASSESGYQETQYF. The CDR3 DNA sequence: TGTGCCAGCAGTGAATCGGGATACCAAGAGACCCAGTACTTC.

The chain joins TRBV4-2 to TRBJ2-1; TRBD2 matches at 14 bases. The CDR3 contains 18 residues. The junction had 8 bases not matched to a gene; V was cut back by 0 bases and J by 7 bases. Germline V gene sequence: CDR1 LGHNA, CDR2 YNFKEQ. DNA of the CDR3: TGTGCCAGCAGCCAAGACCCCGGGACTAGCGGGAGAAGTAATGAGCAGTTCTTC. This encodes CASSQDPGTSGRSNEQFF.

The chain uses TRBV5-6 and TRBJ2-5; 8 bases map to TRBD1. From germline, CDR1 is SGHDT and CDR2 YYEEEE. This CDR3 is 16 amino acids long. With 4 bases clipped from V and 5 bases from J, the junction kept 13 bases outside the gene matches. Here the CDR3 reads CASSRRTTGAGETQYF. In DNA form, the CDR3 reads TGTGCCAGCAGCCGACGTACGACAGGGGCTGGGGAGACCCAGTACTTC.

The rearrangement uses TRBV19 and TRBJ1-2; D unclear. Germline CDR1 LNHDA, CDR2 SQIVND (reference sequence). This CDR3 region has 13 residues. V lost 6 bases, J lost 8 bases, and 16 bases lay in between. Here the CDR3 reads CASSTASKGGYTF. Here the CDR3 DNA reads TGTGCCAGTAGCACGGCCAGCAAGGGAGGCTACACCTTC.

The gene calls are TRBV28 and TRBJ2-2; D is tentatively TRBD1 or TRBD2 (5 bases each). Per germline, CDR1 MDHEN and CDR2 SYDVKM. The CDR3 sequence is 19 residues long. The V gene lost 4 bases and the J gene lost 5 bases, with 26 bases spanning the gap. CDR3 sequence reads: CASSWTRDRAWRMTGELFF. The CDR3 DNA reads TGTGCCAGCAGTTGGACCCGTGACAGAGCTTGGAGGATGACCGGGGAGCTGTTTTTT. Full variable domain (outside the CDR3, taken from reference TRBV28 and TRBJ2-2): DVKVTQSSRYLVKRTGEKVFLECVQDMDHENMFWYRQDPGLGLRLIYFSYDVKMKEKGDIPEGYSVSREKKERFSLILESASTNQTSMYLCASSWTRDRAWRMTGELFFGEGSRLTVL.

The rearrangement joins TRBV2 to TRBJ1-2; D is possibly TRBD1 (6 bases). Germline V gene data show CDR1 as SNHLY and CDR2 as FYNNEI. The CDR3 contains 17 residues. Trimming removed 0 bases at V and 4 bases at J, with 18 bases between. The chain's CDR3 is CASSEALTYRESYGYTF. CDR3 bases: TGTGCCAGCAGTGAAGCGCTTACTTACAGGGAATCCTATGGCTACACCTTC.

This chain links TRBV19 with TRBJ2-2, with D perhaps matching TRBD1 (5 bases). Germline V gene lookup returns CDR1 LNHDA and CDR2 SQIVND (reference sequence). The length of the CDR3 is 16 residues. With 2 bases removed from V and 1 base from J, the gap between germline ends came to 11 bases. CDR3 residues: CASSIRGGENTGELFF. CDR3 sequence (DNA): TGTGCCAGTAGTATAAGGGGTGGGGAGAACACCGGGGAGCTGTTTTTT.

Comment on this clone: Other DNA sequences in this specimen translate into the identical CDR3. The chain links TRBV4-1 to TRBJ1-2; 8 nucleotides align to TRBD1. J was trimmed by 3 bases and V by 0 bases; bases with no gene match: 3. The CDR3 totals 15 residues. Germline values: CDR1 MGHRA, CDR2 YSYEKL. The CDR3 sequence is CASSQDDRGYYGYTF. CDR3 bases: TGCGCCAGCAGCCAAGATGACAGGGGTTACTATGGCTACACCTTC.

The V call is TRBV27, the J call TRBJ1-2; 7 bases are a match to TRBD1. The CDR3 contains 15 residues. The V gene end was trimmed by 1 base and the J gene end by 5 bases; junction bases not matched to a gene: 7. Germline V gene lookup returns CDR1 MNHEY and CDR2 SMNVEV (reference sequence). The CDR3 spells CASSLYPGGGYGYTF. CDR3 DNA: TGTGCCAGCAGTTTATACCCAGGGGGGGGGTATGGCTACACCTTC.

The V gene is TRBV2, the J gene TRBJ1-4; D gene ambiguous. V was shortened by 6 bases and J by 0 bases, with 11 bases between the two germline ends. This CDR3 region has 15 residues. The germline V gene encodes CDR1 SNHLY and CDR2 FYNNEI. CDR3 DNA: TGTGCCAGCAGGGCAGGAGACGCAACTAATGAAAAACTGTTTTTT. Translated, it gives CASRAGDATNEKLFF. Looking up the rest from reference TRBV2 and TRBJ1-4 gives the full variable domain: EPEVTQTPSHQVTQMGQEVILRCVPISNHLYFYWYRQILGQKVEFLVSFYNNEISEKSEIFDDQFSVERPDGSNFTLKIRSTKLEDSAMYFCASRAGDATNEKLFFGSGTQLSVL.